This entry lists 10 T cell receptor beta chains sequenced from one sample in a study of CD8+ T cells in alopecia areata. Extraction and reverse transcription of RNA yielded cDNA as the sequencing template. Repertoires were generated with immunoSEQ multiplex PCR, while TCRdb's copy carries only in-frame clones and drops some. The sample consists of around 190,000 clones, under 70% of them appearing once. Treatment specified: oral pan-JAK inhibitor, 5-10 mg twice daily. The sample in question was CD4+ T cells sorted from blood, obtained at week 4, from a patient treated with tofacitinib. The source of these receptors is a human donor with alopecia areata.

J is TRBJ1-2 and V is TRBV29-1; no definite D call. Germline V gene sequence: CDR1 SQVTM, CDR2 ANQGSEA. The CDR3 is 12 residues long. Trimming took off 3 bases at V and 6 bases at J, with 11 bases between the two ends. CDR3 bases: TGCAGCGTTGATCTGCCCGGAGATGGCTACACCTTC. This sequence encodes CSVDLPGDGYTF.

The chain carries TRBV29-1 and TRBJ2-2; no clear D gene. The CDR3 runs to 14 residues. V was cut by 4 bases and J by 8 bases, with 17 bases left in between. In germline, CDR1 is SQVTM, CDR2 ANQGSEA. The CDR3 DNA sequence: TGCAGCGTTGGACCACCGGAACACTGTGGGGAGCTGTTTTTT. It is translated as CSVGPPEHCGELFF.

The chain joins TRBV30 to TRBJ1-2; a possible D gene is TRBD1 (5 bases). With 5 bases removed from V and 0 bases from J, the gap between germline ends came to 10 bases. CDR1 GTSNPN and CDR2 SVGIG come from the germline V gene (reference sequence). The CDR3 length is 13 residues. CDR3 amino acids: CAWGHQTNYGYTF. CDR3 sequence (DNA): TGTGCCTGGGGACACCAGACTAACTATGGCTACACCTTC.

As to this clone: This CDR3 is also generated by other DNA sequences in the sample. V gene TRBV29-1 combines with J gene TRBJ1-1, with D perhaps TRBD1 (5 bases). Trimming stripped 4 bases from V and 0 bases from J, with 9 bases between. The CDR3 totals 13 residues. The germline V gene encodes CDR1 SQVTM and CDR2 ANQGSEA. The CDR3, as DNA: TGCAGCGTTGCGGGACGATTGAACACTGAAGCTTTCTTT. This sequence encodes CSVAGRLNTEAFF.

This CDR3 is CSARDRETQYF. CDR3 DNA: TGCAGTGCTAGAGACAGAGAGACCCAGTACTTC. The V call is TRBV20-1, the J call TRBJ2-5; D remains ambiguous. The CDR3 contains 11 residues. Germline CDR1 DFQATT, CDR2 SNEGSKA (reference sequence). V gave up 0 bases and J gave up 4 bases, with 3 bases separating them.

Written as DNA, the CDR3 is TGTGCCAGCAGCGGACAGGGTGGTCAGCCCCAGCATTTT. Residues: CASSGQGGQPQHF. This sequence joins TRBV27 and TRBJ1-5; TRBD1 matches 8 bases. This CDR3 comprises 13 residues. The trim removed 6 bases at V and 6 bases at J, leaving 4 bases unmatched. Germline V CDR1 and CDR2: MNHEY, SMNVEV (reference sequence).

V usage is TRBV5-1 and J usage is TRBJ2-7; 9 bases map to TRBD1. Germline V lookup: CDR1 SGHRS, CDR2 YFSETQ. V dropped 4 bases and J dropped 0; count of bases not matched to a gene: 8. CDR3 length: 16 residues. Here the CDR3 reads CASSPPGQGASYEQYF. For the CDR3, the DNA is TGCGCCAGCAGCCCGCCGGGACAGGGAGCCTCCTACGAGCAGTACTTC.

This chain joins TRBV7-2 and TRBJ1-5, with unresolved D. Per the germline V gene, CDR1 is SGHTA and CDR2 is FQGNSA. The V gene lost 1 base and the J gene lost 1 base, with 8 bases spanning the gap. The CDR3 contains 15 residues. CDR3 in amino acids: CASSLGAGSNQPQHF. For the CDR3, the DNA is TGTGCCAGCAGCTTAGGGGCGGGAAGCAATCAGCCCCAGCATTTT.

V gene TRBV4-1 combines with J gene TRBJ1-5; 10 bases line up with TRBD1. After removal of 3 bases from V and 2 bases from J, the junction contained 16 bases not matched to a gene. This CDR3 region has 20 residues. Germline lookup yields CDR1 MGHRA and CDR2 YSYEKL. The chain's CDR3 is CASSHTTGTGVLGGNQPQHF. CDR3 nucleotides: TGCGCCAGCAGCCACACAACCGGGACAGGGGTACTAGGGGGCAATCAGCCCCAGCATTTT.

This chain joins TRBV15 and TRBJ1-2, with D perhaps TRBD1 (6 bases). The CDR3 extends over 14 amino acids. CDR1 is LNHNV, CDR2 YYDKDF, per germline (reference sequence). V was trimmed by 6 bases and J by 7 bases, leaving 18 bases between them. The CDR3 is CATSNLGQGVGYTF. DNA for the CDR3: TGTGCCACCAGTAACCTGGGACAAGGGGTTGGCTACACCTTC.